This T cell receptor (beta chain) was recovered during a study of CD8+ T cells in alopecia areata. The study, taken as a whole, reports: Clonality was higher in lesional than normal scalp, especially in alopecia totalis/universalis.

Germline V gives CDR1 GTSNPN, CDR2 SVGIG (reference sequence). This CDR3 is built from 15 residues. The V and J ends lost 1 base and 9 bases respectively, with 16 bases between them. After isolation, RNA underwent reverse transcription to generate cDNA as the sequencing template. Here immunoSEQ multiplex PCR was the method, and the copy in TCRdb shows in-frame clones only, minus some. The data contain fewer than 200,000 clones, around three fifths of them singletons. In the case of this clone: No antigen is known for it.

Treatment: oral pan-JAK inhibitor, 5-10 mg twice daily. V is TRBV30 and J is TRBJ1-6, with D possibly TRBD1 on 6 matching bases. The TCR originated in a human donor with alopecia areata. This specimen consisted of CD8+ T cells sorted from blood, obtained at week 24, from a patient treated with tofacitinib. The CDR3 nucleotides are TGTGCCTGGAGTGAGGGGACAAGCTATGGTTCACCCCTCCACTTT. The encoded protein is CAWSEGTSYGSPLHF.